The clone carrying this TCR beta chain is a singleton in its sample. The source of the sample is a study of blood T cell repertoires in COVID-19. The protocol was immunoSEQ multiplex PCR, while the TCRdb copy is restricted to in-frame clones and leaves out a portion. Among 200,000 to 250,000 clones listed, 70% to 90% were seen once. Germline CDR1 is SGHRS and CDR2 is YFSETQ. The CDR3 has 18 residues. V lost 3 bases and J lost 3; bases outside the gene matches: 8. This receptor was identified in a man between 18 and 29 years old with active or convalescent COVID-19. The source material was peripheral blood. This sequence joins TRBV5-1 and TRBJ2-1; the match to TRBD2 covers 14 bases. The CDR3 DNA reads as TGCGCCAGCAGCTCGTCGACTAGCGGGAGGGGCGACTACAATGAGCAGTTCTTC. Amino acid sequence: CASSSSTSGRGDYNEQFF.